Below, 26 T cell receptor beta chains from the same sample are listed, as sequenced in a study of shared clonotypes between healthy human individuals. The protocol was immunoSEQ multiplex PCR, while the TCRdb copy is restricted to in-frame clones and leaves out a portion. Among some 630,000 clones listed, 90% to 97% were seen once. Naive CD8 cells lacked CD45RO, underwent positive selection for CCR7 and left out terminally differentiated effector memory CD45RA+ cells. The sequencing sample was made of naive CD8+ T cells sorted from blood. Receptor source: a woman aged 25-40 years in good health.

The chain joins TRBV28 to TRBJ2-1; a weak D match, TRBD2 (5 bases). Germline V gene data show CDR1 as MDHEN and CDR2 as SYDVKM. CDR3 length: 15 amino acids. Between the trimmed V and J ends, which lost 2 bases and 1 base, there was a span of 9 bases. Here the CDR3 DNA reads TGTGCCAGCAGTTTAGGGCTAGCTTCCTACAATGAGCAGTTCTTC. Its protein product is CASSLGLASYNEQFF.

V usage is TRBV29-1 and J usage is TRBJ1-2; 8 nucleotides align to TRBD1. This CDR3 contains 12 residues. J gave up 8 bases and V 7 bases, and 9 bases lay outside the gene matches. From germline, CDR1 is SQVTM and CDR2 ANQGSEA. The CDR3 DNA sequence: TGCAGCGCCCCAGGGGGCGCAGGAGGCTACACCTTC. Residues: CSAPGGAGGYTF.

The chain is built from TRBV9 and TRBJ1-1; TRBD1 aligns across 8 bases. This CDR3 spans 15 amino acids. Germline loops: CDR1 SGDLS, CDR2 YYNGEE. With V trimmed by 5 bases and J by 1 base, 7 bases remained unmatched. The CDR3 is CASSGKTGENTEAFF. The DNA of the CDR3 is TGTGCCAGCAGTGGGAAGACAGGGGAGAACACTGAAGCTTTCTTT.

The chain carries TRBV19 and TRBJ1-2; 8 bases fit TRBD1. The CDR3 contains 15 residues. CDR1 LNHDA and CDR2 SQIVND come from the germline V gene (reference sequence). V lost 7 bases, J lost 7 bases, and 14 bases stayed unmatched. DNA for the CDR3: TGTGCCAGTATCCACTTTCAGGGGGCGAGAGGTGGCTACACCTTC. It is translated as CASIHFQGARGGYTF. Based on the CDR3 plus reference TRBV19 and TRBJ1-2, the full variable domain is DGGITQSPKYLFRKEGQNVTLSCEQNLNHDAMYWYRQDPGQGLRLIYYSQIVNDFQKGDIAEGYSVSREKKESFPLTVTSAQKNPTAFYLCASIHFQGARGGYTFGSGTRLTVV.

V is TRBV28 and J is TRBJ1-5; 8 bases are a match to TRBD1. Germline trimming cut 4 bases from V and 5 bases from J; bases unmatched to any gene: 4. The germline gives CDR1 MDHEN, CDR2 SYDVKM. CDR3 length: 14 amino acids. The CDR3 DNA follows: TGTGCCAGCAGTTCGGACAGGGCCCATCAGCCCCAGCATTTT. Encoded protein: CASSSDRAHQPQHF.

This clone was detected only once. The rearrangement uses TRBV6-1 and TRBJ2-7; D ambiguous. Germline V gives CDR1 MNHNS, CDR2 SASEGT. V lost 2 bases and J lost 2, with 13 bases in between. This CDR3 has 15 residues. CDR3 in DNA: TGTGCCAGCAGTGAATGGGTAACGGCTACCTACGAGCAGTACTTC. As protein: CASSEWVTATYEQYF.

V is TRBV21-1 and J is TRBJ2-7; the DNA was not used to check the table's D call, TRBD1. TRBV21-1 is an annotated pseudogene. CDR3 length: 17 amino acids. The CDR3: CASSTHTRDTSSYEQYF. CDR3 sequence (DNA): TGTGCCAGCAGCACGCATACCCGGGACACCAGCTCCTACGAGCAGTACTTC.

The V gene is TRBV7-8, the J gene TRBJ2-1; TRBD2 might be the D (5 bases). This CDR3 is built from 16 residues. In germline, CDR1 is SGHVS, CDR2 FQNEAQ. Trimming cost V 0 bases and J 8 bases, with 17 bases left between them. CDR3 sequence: CASSLALPGWKDEQFF. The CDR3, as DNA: TGTGCCAGCAGCTTAGCTTTGCCGGGGTGGAAAGATGAGCAGTTCTTC.

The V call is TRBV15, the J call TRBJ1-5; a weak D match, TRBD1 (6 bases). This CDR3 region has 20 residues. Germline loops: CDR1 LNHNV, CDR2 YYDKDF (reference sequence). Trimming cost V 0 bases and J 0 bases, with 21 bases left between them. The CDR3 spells CATSRERWRGSEISNQPQHF. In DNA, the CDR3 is TGTGCCACCAGCAGAGAGAGATGGAGGGGGTCGGAAATTAGCAATCAGCCCCAGCATTTT.

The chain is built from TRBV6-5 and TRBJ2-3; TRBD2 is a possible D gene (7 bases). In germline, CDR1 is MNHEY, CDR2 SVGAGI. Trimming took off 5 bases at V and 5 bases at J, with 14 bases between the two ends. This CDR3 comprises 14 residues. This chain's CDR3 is CASSIQGGGDTQYF. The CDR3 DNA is TGTGCCAGCAGTATCCAAGGGGGGGGAGATACGCAGTATTTT.

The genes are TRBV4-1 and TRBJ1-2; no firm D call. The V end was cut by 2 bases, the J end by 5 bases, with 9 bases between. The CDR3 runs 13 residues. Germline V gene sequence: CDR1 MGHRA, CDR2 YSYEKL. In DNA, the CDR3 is TGCGCCAGCAGCCAAAACGGGGAATATGGCTACACCTTC. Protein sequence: CASSQNGEYGYTF.

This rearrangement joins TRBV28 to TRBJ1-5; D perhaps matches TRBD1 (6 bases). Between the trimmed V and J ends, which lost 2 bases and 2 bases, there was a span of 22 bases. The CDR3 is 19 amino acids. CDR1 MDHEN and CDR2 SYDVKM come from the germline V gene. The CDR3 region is CASSLSGGTGRAGNQPQHF. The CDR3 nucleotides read TGTGCCAGCAGTTTAAGTGGGGGTACAGGGAGGGCGGGCAATCAGCCCCAGCATTTT.

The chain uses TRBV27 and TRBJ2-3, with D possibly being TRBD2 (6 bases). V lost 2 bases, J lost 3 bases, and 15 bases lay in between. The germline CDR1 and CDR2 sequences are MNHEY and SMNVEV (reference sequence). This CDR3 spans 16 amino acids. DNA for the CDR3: TGTGCCAGCAGTTTAGAGGGAGTCGCGGGGACAGATACGCAGTATTTT. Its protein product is CASSLEGVAGTDTQYF.

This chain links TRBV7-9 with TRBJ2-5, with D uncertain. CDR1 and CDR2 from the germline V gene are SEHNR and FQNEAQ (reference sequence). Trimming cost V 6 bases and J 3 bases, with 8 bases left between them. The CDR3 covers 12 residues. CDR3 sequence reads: CASRGMEETQYF. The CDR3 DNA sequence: TGTGCCAGCAGGGGAATGGAAGAGACCCAGTACTTC.

This CDR3 reads CASSFGDEFNEQFF. CDR3 nucleotides: TGTGCCAGCAGTTTCGGGGACGAGTTCAATGAGCAGTTCTTC. The rearrangement uses TRBV27 and TRBJ2-1; perhaps D is TRBD1 or TRBD2 (5 bases each). V lost 3 bases, J lost 6 bases, and 12 bases lay in between. Looked up from germline, CDR1 is MNHEY and CDR2 is SMNVEV (reference sequence). This CDR3 spans 14 amino acids.

CDR3 coding DNA: TGTGCCAGCAGTGAATTGAGGGGCCCCGGGATTCTGCCCCAGCATTTT. Translation gives CASSELRGPGILPQHF. V and J are TRBV6-1 and TRBJ1-5; D possibly corresponds to TRBD1 (5 bases). The CDR3 spans 16 residues. Looked up from germline, CDR1 is MNHNS and CDR2 is SASEGT. Trimming removed 2 bases at V and 9 bases at J, with 20 bases between.

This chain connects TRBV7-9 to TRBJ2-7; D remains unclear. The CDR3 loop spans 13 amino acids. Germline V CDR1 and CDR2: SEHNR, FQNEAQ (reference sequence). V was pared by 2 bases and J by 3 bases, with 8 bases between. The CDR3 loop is CASSLRLDYEQYF. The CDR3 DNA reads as TGTGCCAGCAGCTTAAGGTTAGACTACGAGCAGTACTTC.

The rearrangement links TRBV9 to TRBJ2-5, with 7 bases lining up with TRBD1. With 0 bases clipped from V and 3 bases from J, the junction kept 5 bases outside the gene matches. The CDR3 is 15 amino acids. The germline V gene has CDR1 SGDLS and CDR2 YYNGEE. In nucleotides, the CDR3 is TGTGCCAGCAGCGTAGTTCCCGGGACAGAAGAGACCCAGTACTTC. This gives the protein CASSVVPGTEETQYF.

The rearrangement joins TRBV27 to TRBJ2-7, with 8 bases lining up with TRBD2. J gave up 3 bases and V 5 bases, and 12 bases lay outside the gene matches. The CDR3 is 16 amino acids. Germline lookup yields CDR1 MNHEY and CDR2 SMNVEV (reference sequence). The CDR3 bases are TGTGCCAGCAGTCTTGGGCCGGGGGGGGCTAGCTACGAGCAGTACTTC. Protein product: CASSLGPGGASYEQYF.

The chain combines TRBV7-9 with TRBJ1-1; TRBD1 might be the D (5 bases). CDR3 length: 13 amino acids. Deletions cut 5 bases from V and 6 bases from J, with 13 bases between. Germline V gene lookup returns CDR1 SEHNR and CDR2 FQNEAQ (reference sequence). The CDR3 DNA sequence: TGTGCCAGCAGCCACGGGACGGTCCCTGAAGCTTTCTTT. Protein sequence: CASSHGTVPEAFF.

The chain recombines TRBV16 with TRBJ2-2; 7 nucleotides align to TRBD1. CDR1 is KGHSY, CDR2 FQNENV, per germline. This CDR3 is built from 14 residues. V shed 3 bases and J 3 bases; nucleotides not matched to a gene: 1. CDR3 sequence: CASSQGQYTGELFF. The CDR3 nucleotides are TGTGCCAGCAGCCAGGGACAGTACACCGGGGAGCTGTTTTTT.

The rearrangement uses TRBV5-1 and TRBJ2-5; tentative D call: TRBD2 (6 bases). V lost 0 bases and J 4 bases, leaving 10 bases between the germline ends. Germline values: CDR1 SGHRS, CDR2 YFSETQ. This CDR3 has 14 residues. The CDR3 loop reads CASSLESGGETQYF. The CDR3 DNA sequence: TGCGCCAGCAGCTTGGAATCCGGGGGAGAGACCCAGTACTTC.

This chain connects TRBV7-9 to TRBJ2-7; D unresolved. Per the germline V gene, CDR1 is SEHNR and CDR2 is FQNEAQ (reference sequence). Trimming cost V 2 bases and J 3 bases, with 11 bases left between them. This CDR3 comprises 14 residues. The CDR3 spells CASSLNNNHYEQYF. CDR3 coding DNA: TGTGCCAGCAGCTTAAATAACAACCACTACGAGCAGTACTTC.

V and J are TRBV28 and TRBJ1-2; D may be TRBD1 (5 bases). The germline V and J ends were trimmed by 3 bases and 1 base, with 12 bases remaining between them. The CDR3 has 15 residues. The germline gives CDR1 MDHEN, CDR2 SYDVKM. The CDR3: CASSLAQGDNYGYTF. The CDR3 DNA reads TGTGCCAGCAGTTTGGCGCAGGGCGATAACTATGGCTACACCTTC.

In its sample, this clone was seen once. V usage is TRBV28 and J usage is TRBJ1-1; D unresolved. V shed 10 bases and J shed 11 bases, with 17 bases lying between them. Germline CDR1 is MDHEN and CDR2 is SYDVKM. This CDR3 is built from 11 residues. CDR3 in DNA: TGTGCCACCCGCACAGTAGTCGAGGCTTTCTTT. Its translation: CATRTVVEAFF.

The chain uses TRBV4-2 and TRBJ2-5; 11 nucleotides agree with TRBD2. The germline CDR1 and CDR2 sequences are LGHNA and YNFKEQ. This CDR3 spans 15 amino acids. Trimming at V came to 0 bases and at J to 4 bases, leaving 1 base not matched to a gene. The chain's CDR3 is CASSQELAGVETQYF. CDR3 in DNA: TGTGCCAGCAGCCAAGAACTAGCGGGAGTAGAGACCCAGTACTTC.